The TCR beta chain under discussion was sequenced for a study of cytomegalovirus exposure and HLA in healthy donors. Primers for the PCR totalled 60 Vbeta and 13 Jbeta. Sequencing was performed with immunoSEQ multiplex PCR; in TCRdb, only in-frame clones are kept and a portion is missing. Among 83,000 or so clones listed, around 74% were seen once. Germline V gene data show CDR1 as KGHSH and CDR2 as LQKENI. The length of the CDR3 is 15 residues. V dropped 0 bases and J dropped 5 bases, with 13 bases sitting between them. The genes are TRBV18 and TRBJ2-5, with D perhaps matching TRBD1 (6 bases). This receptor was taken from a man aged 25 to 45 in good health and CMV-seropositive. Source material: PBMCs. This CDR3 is CASSPPSGAGETQYF. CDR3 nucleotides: TGTGCCAGCTCACCACCTTCAGGGGCTGGGGAGACCCAGTACTTC.